Below, one T cell receptor beta chain is given with its context. Germline CDR1 and CDR2: SGHNT and YYREEE (reference sequence). The CDR3 is 14 amino acids. J gave up 2 bases and V 4 bases, and 4 bases lay outside the gene matches. The sample belongs to a study of cytomegalovirus exposure and HLA in healthy donors. Vbeta (60) and Jbeta (13) primers were used in the PCR. TCRdb's copy holds only in-frame clones and misses some; the assay was immunoSEQ multiplex PCR. The profile shows more than 200,000 clones, 85% of them singletons. The gene calls are TRBV5-4 and TRBJ2-7; 9 nucleotides align to TRBD1. This TCR was recovered from a human donor in good health. Material for sequencing was PBMCs. The CDR3 coding sequence is TGTGCCAGCAGCATGGGGACAGGGCCCTACGAGCAGTACTTC. It codes for CASSMGTGPYEQYF.